Sequencing of this T cell receptor beta chain was carried out in a study of T cells in Graves' hyperthyroidism and ophthalmopathy. About the study: Any treatment followed the collection of peripheral blood at initial diagnosis.

V trimming: 6 bases; J trimming: 0 bases; junction bases outside the gene matches: 7. The germline gives CDR1 DFQATT, CDR2 SNEGSKA (reference sequence). CDR3 length: 16 amino acids. Researchers amplified the TCR beta CDR3 regions from RNA transcripts. Carried out on the TCR CDR3, a first-round RT-PCR used the HTBI primer set. TCRdb used MiXCR to reprocess the multiplex PCR reads, holding one entry per CDR3 protein. This repertoire shows roughly 630,000 distinct CDR3 sequences, roughly 14% found once; its top ten account for about 7%. This clonotype has only one observation. The genes are TRBV20-1 and TRBJ2-1; TRBD2 agrees at 11 bases. The specimen was blood. The TCR comes from a woman aged 25 to 39 with Graves' hyperthyroidism. The CDR3 sequence is CSAGGLADSSYNEQFF. The CDR3 DNA reads TGCAGTGCCGGGGGACTAGCGGATAGCTCCTACAATGAGCAGTTCTTC.